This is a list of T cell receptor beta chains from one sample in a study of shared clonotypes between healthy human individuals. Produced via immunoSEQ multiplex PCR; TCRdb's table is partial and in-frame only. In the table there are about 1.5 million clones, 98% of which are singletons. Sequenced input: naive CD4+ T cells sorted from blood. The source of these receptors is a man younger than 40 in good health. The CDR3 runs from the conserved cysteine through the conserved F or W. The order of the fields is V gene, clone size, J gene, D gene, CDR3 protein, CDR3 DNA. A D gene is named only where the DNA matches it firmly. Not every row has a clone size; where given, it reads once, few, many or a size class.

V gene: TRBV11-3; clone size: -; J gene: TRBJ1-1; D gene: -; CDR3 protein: CASSLGGDNTEAFF; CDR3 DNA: TGTGCCAGCAGCTTAGGGGGGGACAACACTGAAGCTTTCTTT
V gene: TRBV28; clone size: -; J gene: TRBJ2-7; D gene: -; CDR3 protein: CASSSTYEQYF; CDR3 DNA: TGTGCCAGCAGTTCAACCTACGAGCAGTACTTC
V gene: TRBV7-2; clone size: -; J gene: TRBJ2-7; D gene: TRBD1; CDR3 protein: CASSLRDRGPYEQYF; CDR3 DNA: TGTGCCAGCAGCCTCCGGGACAGGGGACCCTACGAGCAGTACTTC
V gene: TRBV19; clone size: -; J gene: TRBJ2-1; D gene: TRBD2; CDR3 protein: CASSPRGSTYNEQFF; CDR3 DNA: TGTGCCAGTAGCCCCCGCGGGAGTACCTACAATGAGCAGTTCTTC
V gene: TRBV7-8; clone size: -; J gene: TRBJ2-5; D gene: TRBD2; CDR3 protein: CASSLGSGGWSETQYF; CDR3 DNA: TGTGCCAGCAGCTTAGGATCGGGGGGGTGGTCGGAGACCCAGTACTTC
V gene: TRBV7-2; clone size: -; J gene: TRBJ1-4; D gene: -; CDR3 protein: CASSPAPNEKLFF; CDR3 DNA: TGTGCCAGCAGCCCGGCCCCTAATGAAAAACTGTTTTTT
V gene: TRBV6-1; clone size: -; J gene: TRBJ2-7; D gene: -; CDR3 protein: CASSEGGRQYF; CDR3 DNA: TGTGCCAGCAGCGAGGGGGGACGGCAGTACTTC
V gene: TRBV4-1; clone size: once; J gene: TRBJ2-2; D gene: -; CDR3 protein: CASSHPGESTGELFF; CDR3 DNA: TGCGCCAGCAGCCATCCAGGAGAGAGCACCGGGGAGCTGTTTTTT
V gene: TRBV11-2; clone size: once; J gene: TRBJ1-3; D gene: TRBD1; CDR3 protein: CASSSGQPGNTIYF; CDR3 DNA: TGTGCCAGCAGCTCGGGACAGCCTGGAAACACCATATATTTT
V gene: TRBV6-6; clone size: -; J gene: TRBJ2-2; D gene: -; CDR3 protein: CASSYTGTYTGELFF; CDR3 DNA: TGTGCCAGCAGTTACACAGGGACATACACCGGGGAGCTGTTTTTT
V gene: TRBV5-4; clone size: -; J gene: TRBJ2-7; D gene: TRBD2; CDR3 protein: CASSNGLALNEQYF; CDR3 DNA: TGTGCCAGCAGCAACGGACTAGCCCTGAACGAGCAGTACTTC
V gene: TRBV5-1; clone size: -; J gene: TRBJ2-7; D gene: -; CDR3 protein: CASSTDKNYEQYF; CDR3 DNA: TGCGCCAGCAGTACCGACAAGAACTACGAGCAGTACTTC
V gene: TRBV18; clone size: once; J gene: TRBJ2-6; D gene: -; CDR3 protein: CASSPPEGSGANVLTF; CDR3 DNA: TGTGCCAGCTCACCACCGGAAGGGTCTGGGGCCAACGTCCTGACTTTC
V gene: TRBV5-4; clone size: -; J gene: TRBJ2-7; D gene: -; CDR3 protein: CASSLAGRGKDSEQYF; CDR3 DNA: TGTGCCAGCAGCTTGGCCGGCAGAGGAAAAGACTCCGAGCAGTACTTC
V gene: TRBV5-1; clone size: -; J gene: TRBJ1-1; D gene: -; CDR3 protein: CASSLEGTEAFF; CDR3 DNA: TGCGCCAGCAGCTTGGAGGGCACTGAAGCTTTCTTT
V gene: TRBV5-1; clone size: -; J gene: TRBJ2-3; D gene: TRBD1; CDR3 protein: CASSLGANRGADTQYF; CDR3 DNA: TGCGCCAGCAGCTTGGGGGCTAACAGGGGCGCAGATACGCAGTATTTT
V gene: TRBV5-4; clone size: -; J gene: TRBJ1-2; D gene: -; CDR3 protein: CASSSPDGRQTYGYTF; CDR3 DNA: TGTGCCAGCAGCTCCCCAGATGGCAGGCAAACCTATGGCTACACCTTC
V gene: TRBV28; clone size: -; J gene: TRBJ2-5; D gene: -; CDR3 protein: CASSSPTLYQETQYF; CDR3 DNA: TGTGCCAGCAGTTCCCCGACGCTGTACCAAGAGACCCAGTACTTC
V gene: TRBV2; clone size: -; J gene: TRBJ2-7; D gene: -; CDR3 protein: CASSDEVGDEQYF; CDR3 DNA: TGTGCCAGCAGTGATGAAGTCGGTGACGAGCAGTACTTC
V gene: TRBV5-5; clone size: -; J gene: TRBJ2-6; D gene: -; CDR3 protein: CASSPGHNSGANVLTF; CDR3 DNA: TGTGCCAGCAGCCCGGGACACAACTCTGGGGCCAACGTCCTGACTTTC
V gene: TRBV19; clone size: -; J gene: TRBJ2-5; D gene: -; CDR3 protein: CASSFVGTPKFRETQYF; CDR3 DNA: TGTGCCAGTAGTTTCGTAGGGACACCAAAATTCAGGGAGACCCAGTACTTC
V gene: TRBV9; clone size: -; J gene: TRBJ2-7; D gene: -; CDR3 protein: CASSANSLSSYEQYF; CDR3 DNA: TGTGCCAGCAGCGCAAATAGTTTAAGCTCCTACGAGCAGTACTTC
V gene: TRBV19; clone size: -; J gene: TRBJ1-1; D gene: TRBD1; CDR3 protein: CASSIASLQGRQGAFF; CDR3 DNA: TGTGCCAGTAGTATTGCATCATTACAGGGGAGACAAGGAGCTTTCTTT
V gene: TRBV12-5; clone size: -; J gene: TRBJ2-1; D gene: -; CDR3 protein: CASGLVHEQFF; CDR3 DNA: TGTGCTAGTGGTTTGGTCCATGAGCAGTTCTTC
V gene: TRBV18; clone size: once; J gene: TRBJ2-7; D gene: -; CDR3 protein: CASSPTPGGEQYF; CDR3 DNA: TGTGCCAGCTCACCCACTCCTGGGGGCGAGCAGTACTTC
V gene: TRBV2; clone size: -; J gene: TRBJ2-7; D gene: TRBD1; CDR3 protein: CASSAGQEYYEQYF; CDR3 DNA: TGTGCCAGCAGTGCGGGACAGGAGTACTACGAGCAGTACTTC
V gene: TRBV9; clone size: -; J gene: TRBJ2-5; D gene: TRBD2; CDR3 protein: CASSVGSTTSGEETQYF; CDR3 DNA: TGTGCCAGCAGCGTAGGGTCAACGACTAGCGGGGAGGAGACCCAGTACTTC
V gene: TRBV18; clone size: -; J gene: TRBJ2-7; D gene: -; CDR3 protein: CASSPSTYEQYF; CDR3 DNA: TGTGCCAGCTCACCTAGTACCTACGAGCAGTACTTC
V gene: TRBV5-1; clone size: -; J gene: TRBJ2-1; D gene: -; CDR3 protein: CASAEGGLYNEQFF; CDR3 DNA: TGCGCCAGCGCGGAGGGGGGCTTGTACAATGAGCAGTTCTTC
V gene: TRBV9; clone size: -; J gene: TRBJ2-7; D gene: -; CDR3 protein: CASSVGQVGYEQYF; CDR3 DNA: TGTGCCAGCAGCGTAGGACAGGTAGGCTACGAGCAGTACTTC